This passage covers 2 T cell receptor beta chains from one sample sequenced in a study of T cell clonotyping in hematopoietic cell transplantation. The assay was immunoSEQ multiplex PCR, and TCRdb's table has in-frame clones only and misses some. The data hold some 28,000 clones, with about four fifths observed a single time. The time point is: recipient sample about 28 days before transplant, after cytoreduction. The source material was peripheral blood mononuclear cells, sampled before stem cell transplant. Receptor source: a man aged 35-49 years with acute myeloid leukemia. Some clones in this sample may be carry-over from other donors' samples.

In its sample, this clone was seen once. The chain carries TRBV7-9 and TRBJ2-3, with D perhaps matching TRBD2 (5 bases). Trimming left V 1 base short and J 5 bases short, with 7 bases between. The CDR3 covers 13 residues. The germline V gene encodes CDR1 SEHNR and CDR2 FQNEAQ (reference sequence). The DNA for the CDR3 is TGTGCCAGCAGCTTAGACGGGGAAGATACGCAGTATTTT. Protein: CASSLDGEDTQYF.

In DNA form, the CDR3 reads TGTGCCAGCAGTTACCGGGGACAGTTCTATGGCTACACCTTC. It specifies CASSYRGQFYGYTF. The rearrangement links TRBV28 to TRBJ1-2; 7 bases are a match to TRBD1. The CDR3 spans 14 residues. J gave up 4 bases and V 4 bases, and 6 bases lay outside the gene matches. The germline gives CDR1 MDHEN, CDR2 SYDVKM.